Shown below are 21 T cell receptor beta chains from a single sample sequenced in a study of long-term antiretroviral therapy in people with HIV. This was the immunoSEQ v3.0 assay at survey level. Sequenced by immunoSEQ multiplex PCR; TCRdb stores in-frame clones only, minus some. In the table there are about 27,000 clones, 90% to 95% of which are singletons. Sequenced material: unsorted PBMCs, taken 7.6 years after starting antiretroviral therapy. The receptor set was obtained from a woman in her forties with HIV.

The chain recombines TRBV5-1 with TRBJ2-2; D gene unclear. The CDR3 sequence is 15 residues long. Trimming cost V 4 bases and J 1 base, with 11 bases left between them. Germline loops: CDR1 SGHRS, CDR2 YFSETQ. CDR3 region: CASSTTLGNTGELFF. For the CDR3, the DNA is TGCGCCAGCAGCACTACCTTAGGGAACACCGGGGAGCTGTTTTTT.

V and J are TRBV15 and TRBJ1-5; perhaps TRBD1 as D (6 bases). CDR1 LNHNV and CDR2 YYDKDF come from the germline V gene (reference sequence). The CDR3 loop spans 19 amino acids. Trimming pared 0 bases from V and 5 bases from J, leaving 23 bases between. CDR3 loop: CATSRDRAIGGDTYQPQHF. The DNA for the CDR3 is TGTGCCACCAGCAGAGATCGGGCCATAGGTGGGGACACCTATCAGCCCCAGCATTTT.

The rearrangement links TRBV7-9 to TRBJ2-3; D possibly corresponds to TRBD2 (6 bases). Trimming left V 2 bases short and J 0 bases short, with 12 bases between. Germline lookup yields CDR1 SEHNR and CDR2 FQNEAQ (reference sequence). This CDR3 region has 16 residues. DNA of the CDR3: TGTGCCAGCAGCTTATATCGCGGGGCCAGCACAGATACGCAGTATTTT. This encodes CASSLYRGASTDTQYF.

The chain combines TRBV5-4 with TRBJ1-5; D uncertain. CDR1 and CDR2 (germline): SGHNT, YYREEE (reference sequence). Trimming stripped 4 bases from V and 7 bases from J, with 9 bases between. The CDR3 spans 12 residues. The DNA for the CDR3 is TGTGCCAGCAGCCATCTCGGGCAGCCCCAGCATTTT. It specifies CASSHLGQPQHF.

The rearrangement joins TRBV18 to TRBJ1-2; a weak D match, TRBD1 (5 bases). Germline-derived CDR1 and CDR2 are KGHSH and LQKENI. V was pared by 3 bases and J by 8 bases, with 19 bases between. The CDR3 sequence is 15 residues long. CDR3 sequence: CASSPKDTQTRGYTF. The CDR3 DNA is TGTGCCAGCTCACCTAAGGACACCCAAACGAGAGGCTACACCTTC.

The chain uses TRBV21-1 and TRBJ1-5. TRBV21-1 is marked as a pseudogene. The CDR3 extends over 18 amino acids. The CDR3 nucleotides are TGTGCCAGCAGCACCGCAGGACTTGACTACAGCGGCAATCAGCCCCAGCATTTT. Its translation: CASSTAGLDYSGNQPQHF.

CDR3 region: CASRTILQETQYF. CDR3 nucleotides: TGCGCCAGCAGAACAATACTTCAAGAGACCCAGTACTTC. The gene calls are TRBV5-1 and TRBJ2-5; the D is unclear. The CDR3 runs to 13 residues. The germline V gene encodes CDR1 SGHRS and CDR2 YFSETQ. V shed 5 bases and J shed 2 bases, with 10 bases lying between them.

The chain is built from TRBV2 and TRBJ1-4; D is possibly TRBD1 (6 bases). Germline CDR1 and CDR2: SNHLY and FYNNEI. This CDR3 spans 15 amino acids. V gave up 6 bases and J gave up 4 bases, with 15 bases separating them. CDR3 bases: TGTGCCAGCAGAGAGACAGGTCGTTTTAATGAAAAACTGTTTTTT. Residues: CASRETGRFNEKLFF.

This clone came up once. This chain links TRBV5-6 with TRBJ2-3, with D tentatively TRBD2 (5 bases). V lost 4 bases, J lost 1 base, and 13 bases lay in between. Germline V CDR1 and CDR2: SGHDT, YYEEEE. The CDR3 contains 15 residues. The CDR3 protein is CASSPVSGGTDTQYF. CDR3 DNA: TGTGCCAGCAGCCCTGTGAGCGGAGGCACAGATACGCAGTATTTT.

This chain joins TRBV30 and TRBJ1-2; 8 positions agree with TRBD1. The CDR3 covers 15 residues. The V gene's germline CDR1 is GTSNPN and CDR2 SVGIG (reference sequence). V was clipped by 2 bases and J by 5 bases; unmatched bases: 10. CDR3 bases: TGTGCCTGGAGTCCCCTCCCGGGACAGGTTTATGGCTACACCTTC. This sequence encodes CAWSPLPGQVYGYTF. Looking up the rest from reference TRBV30 and TRBJ1-2 gives the full variable domain: SQTIHQWPATLVQPVGSPLSLECTVEGTSNPNLYWYRQAAGRGLQLLFYSVGIGQISSEVPQNLSASRPQDRQFILSSKKLLLSDSGFYLCAWSPLPGQVYGYTFGSGTRLTVV.

This chain connects TRBV5-5 to TRBJ2-7; no definite D call. Germline values: CDR1 SGHKS, CDR2 YYEKEE (reference sequence). V lost 0 bases and J lost 4, with 8 bases in between. The CDR3 is 13 amino acids. CDR3 bases: TGTGCCAGCAGCTTGGCCGAGCTTTACGAGCAGTACTTC. Encoded protein: CASSLAELYEQYF.

The table lists this clone with a count of one. J is TRBJ1-5 and V is TRBV6-5, with TRBD1 as a possible D gene (5 bases). Germline values: CDR1 MNHEY, CDR2 SVGAGI. Trimming cost V 9 bases and J 9 bases, with 12 bases left between them. The CDR3 length is 11 residues. The CDR3 nucleotides are TGTGCCAGTACGACTGGGGGGCCCCAGCATTTT. Translated, it gives CASTTGGPQHF.

The chain uses TRBV5-1 and TRBJ2-1; a possible D gene is TRBD2 (5 bases). The germline CDR1 and CDR2 sequences are SGHRS and YFSETQ. The CDR3 is 16 residues long. Trimming stripped 3 bases from V and 1 base from J, with 14 bases between. CDR3 amino acids: CASSSGNGESYNEQFF. DNA for the CDR3: TGCGCCAGCAGCTCCGGTAATGGGGAGTCCTACAATGAGCAGTTCTTC. Based on the CDR3 plus reference TRBV5-1 and TRBJ2-1, the full variable domain is KAGVTQTPRYLIKTRGQQVTLSCSPISGHRSVSWYQQTPGQGLQFLFEYFSETQRNKGNFPGRFSGRQFSNSRSEMNVSTLELGDSALYLCASSSGNGESYNEQFFGPGTRLTVL.

This clone was recorded only once. The gene calls are TRBV6-5 and TRBJ1-2, with TRBD1 matching over 10 bases. V shed 11 bases, J shed 8 bases, and the junction held 8 bases outside the gene matches. Germline CDR1 MNHEY, CDR2 SVGAGI. There are 12 residues in the CDR3. The CDR3 region is CASRQGARGYTF. The CDR3 nucleotides are TGTGCCTCCCGACAGGGGGCGCGGGGCTACACCTTC.

The chain employs TRBV9 and TRBJ1-4; no reliable D call. Germline lookup yields CDR1 SGDLS and CDR2 YYNGEE. The CDR3 has 17 residues. The ends were cut back, 0 bases at V and 0 bases at J, with 12 bases in the middle. The CDR3 region has the DNA TGTGCCAGCAGCGTAGAGGAACTAGGTGCAACTAATGAAAAACTGTTTTTT. Encoded protein: CASSVEELGATNEKLFF.

This clone occurred once. This rearrangement joins TRBV7-9 to TRBJ1-1; D not resolved. Germline CDR1 reads SEHNR; CDR2 reads FQNEAQ (reference sequence). This CDR3 contains 13 residues. The V and J ends lost 5 bases and 1 base respectively, with 8 bases between them. The CDR3 coding sequence is TGTGCCAGCAGCAGCGGGAGGAACACTGAAGCTTTCTTT. This gives the protein CASSSGRNTEAFF.

V and J are TRBV12-5 and TRBJ1-2; 7 bases are a match to TRBD1. This CDR3 has 14 amino acids. V shed 4 bases and J 3 bases; nucleotides not matched to a gene: 5. Looked up from germline, CDR1 is LGHNT and CDR2 is FRNRAP. The CDR3 reads CASGSGQFYYGYTF. CDR3 bases: TGTGCTAGTGGTTCGGGACAGTTTTACTATGGCTACACCTTC.

The CDR3 DNA is TGCAGCGTTGGGGCAGGGGAGGTCACCGGGGAGCTGTTTTTT. It encodes CSVGAGEVTGELFF. The chain employs TRBV29-1 and TRBJ2-2, with D perhaps being TRBD1 or TRBD2 (6 bases each). Germline V gene data show CDR1 as SQVTM and CDR2 as ANQGSEA. This CDR3 comprises 14 residues. The germline V and J ends were trimmed by 4 bases and 4 bases, with 13 bases remaining between them.

This chain joins TRBV9 and TRBJ2-3; no clear D. The CDR3 runs to 13 residues. V dropped 4 bases and J dropped 9 bases, with 15 bases sitting between them. The V gene's germline CDR1 is SGDLS and CDR2 YYNGEE. CDR3: CASSKDPPDTQYF. The CDR3 DNA follows: TGTGCCAGCAGCAAGGACCCCCCGGACACGCAGTATTTT.

The V gene is TRBV5-1, the J gene TRBJ2-7, with D perhaps being TRBD1 or TRBD2 (6 bases each). V gave up 7 bases and J gave up 3 bases, with 14 bases separating them. This CDR3 has 13 residues. Germline values: CDR1 SGHRS, CDR2 YFSETQ. The chain's CDR3 is CASRLGGLYEQYF. CDR3 nucleotides: TGCGCCAGCCGTCTAGGGGGGCTCTACGAGCAGTACTTC.

The chain joins TRBV30 to TRBJ2-7; TRBD1 might be the D (6 bases). The CDR3 runs to 11 residues. CDR1 is GTSNPN and CDR2 is SVGIG in the germline V gene (reference sequence). V was cut by 3 bases and J by 4 bases, with 7 bases left in between. The CDR3 sequence: CAWSQGYEQYF. The CDR3 DNA follows: TGTGCCTGGAGCCAGGGGTACGAGCAGTACTTC. Full variable domain (outside the CDR3, taken from reference TRBV30 and TRBJ2-7): SQTIHQWPATLVQPVGSPLSLECTVEGTSNPNLYWYRQAAGRGLQLLFYSVGIGQISSEVPQNLSASRPQDRQFILSSKKLLLSDSGFYLCAWSQGYEQYFGPGTRLTVT.